One and the same sample provided the 8 T cell receptor beta chains below, sequenced in a study of blood T cells in healthy people across ages. The second PCR ran about 6 to 12 cycles with a sample-barcoded 5' primer and J-beta primers. A single record per CDR3 protein comes from TCRdb applying MiXCR to the 5' RACE reads. The repertoire holds 650,000 to 1,000,000 distinct CDR3 sequences, about 34% seen once, with 10% to 15% in the top ten. The material sequenced was blood. These receptors all stem from a man aged 18 to 35 in good health.

This clonotype was picked up many times. The chain is built from TRBV7-9 and TRBJ2-7; the D gene is possibly TRBD1 (5 bases). This CDR3 has 12 residues. Trimming took 11 bases from V and 2 from J, leaving 13 bases between them. CDR1 is SEHNR, CDR2 FQNEAQ, per germline (reference sequence). The CDR3 DNA is TGTGCCGTGGACACCACCACCTACGAGCAGTACTTC. Encoded protein: CAVDTTTYEQYF.

This clonotype came up a few times. The chain is built from TRBV6-6 and TRBJ2-5, with D perhaps TRBD2 (5 bases). Trimming removed 0 bases from V and 4 bases from J, with 9 bases in between. The CDR3 consists of 14 residues. Germline CDR1 MNHNY, CDR2 SVGAGI (reference sequence). In DNA, the CDR3 is TGTGCCAGCAGTTACTCGGGTAGCGTAGAGACCCAGTACTTC. Amino acids: CASSYSGSVETQYF.

The chain joins TRBV4-3 to TRBJ2-2; 7 bases agree with TRBD1. V trimming: 3 bases; J trimming: 5 bases; junction bases outside the gene matches: 12. This CDR3 is built from 17 residues. The V gene's germline CDR1 is LGHNA and CDR2 YSLEER. The CDR3 DNA reads as TGCGCCAGCAGCCAGATGCGGACAGGCCTCGGGACCGGGGAGCTGTTTTTT. This encodes CASSQMRTGLGTGELFF.

This clonotype appeared a few times. The chain links TRBV5-1 to TRBJ1-1; D unclear. Germline V gene lookup returns CDR1 SGHRS and CDR2 YFSETQ. With 0 bases removed from V and 0 bases from J, the gap between germline ends came to 9 bases. The CDR3 totals 15 residues. In DNA form, the CDR3 reads TGCGCCAGCAGCTTGGACGGCGTGATGAACACTGAAGCTTTCTTT. Protein: CASSLDGVMNTEAFF.

This clonotype was observed a few times. The V gene is TRBV10-3, the J gene TRBJ2-2; D gene uncertain. The CDR3 runs 16 residues. CDR1 and CDR2 from the germline V gene are ENHRY and SYGVKD. Trimming took 3 bases from V and 0 from J, leaving 11 bases between them. The CDR3 sequence is CAISDRRRTNTGELFF. DNA for the CDR3: TGTGCCATCAGTGATCGACGGAGAACGAACACCGGGGAGCTGTTTTTT.

This clonotype was seen more than once but under ten times. V is TRBV5-1 and J is TRBJ1-5, with 8 bases matching TRBD1. Losses at the gene ends were 1 base for V and 6 bases for J; bases not matched to a gene: 6. CDR1 and CDR2 (germline): SGHRS, YFSETQ. The CDR3 is 15 residues long. The CDR3: CASSLKSGGGQPQHF. CDR3 coding DNA: TGCGCCAGCAGCTTGAAGTCAGGGGGCGGTCAGCCCCAGCATTTT.

As regards this clonotype: Just one base apart from a much larger clone, this may be a read error. The gene calls are TRBV9 and TRBJ2-1, with D perhaps assigned TRBD1 or TRBD2 (6 bases each). The CDR3 sequence is 12 residues long. V was pared by 3 bases and J by 14 bases, with 15 bases between. CDR1 SGDLS and CDR2 YYNGEE come from the germline V gene. The CDR3 region has the DNA TGTGCCAGCAGCGCCTCTCGGGGGCAGAAGTTCTTC. It encodes CASSASRGQKFF.

This clonotype was detected only a few times. The chain employs TRBV30 and TRBJ2-3; D is tentatively TRBD1 or TRBD2 (5 bases each). The CDR3 runs to 15 residues. The germline V and J ends were trimmed by 2 bases and 2 bases, with 14 bases remaining between them. CDR1 is GTSNPN, CDR2 SVGIG, per germline (reference sequence). The CDR3 bases are TGTGCCTGGAGTCCGGGACCCCGCTCCACAGATACGCAGTATTTT. This translates into CAWSPGPRSTDTQYF.